This T cell receptor beta chain was identified in a study of blood T cell repertoires in COVID-19. In germline, CDR1 is LNHDA, CDR2 SQIVND (reference sequence). This CDR3 is 14 amino acids long. The V gene end was trimmed by 5 bases and the J gene end by 4 bases; junction bases not matched to a gene: 6. The protocol was immunoSEQ multiplex PCR, while the TCRdb copy is restricted to in-frame clones and leaves out a portion. There are around 100,000 clones in the sample; around 83% occur only once, and over 2% lies in the top ten. The sequenced material came from peripheral blood. J is TRBJ1-1 and V is TRBV19; 8 nucleotides match TRBD1. The TCR sequence derives from a human donor in a cohort sampled during active COVID-19. CDR3 loop: CASSLQGAATEAFF. CDR3 in DNA: TGTGCCAGTAGTCTCCAGGGGGCGGCCACTGAAGCTTTCTTT.